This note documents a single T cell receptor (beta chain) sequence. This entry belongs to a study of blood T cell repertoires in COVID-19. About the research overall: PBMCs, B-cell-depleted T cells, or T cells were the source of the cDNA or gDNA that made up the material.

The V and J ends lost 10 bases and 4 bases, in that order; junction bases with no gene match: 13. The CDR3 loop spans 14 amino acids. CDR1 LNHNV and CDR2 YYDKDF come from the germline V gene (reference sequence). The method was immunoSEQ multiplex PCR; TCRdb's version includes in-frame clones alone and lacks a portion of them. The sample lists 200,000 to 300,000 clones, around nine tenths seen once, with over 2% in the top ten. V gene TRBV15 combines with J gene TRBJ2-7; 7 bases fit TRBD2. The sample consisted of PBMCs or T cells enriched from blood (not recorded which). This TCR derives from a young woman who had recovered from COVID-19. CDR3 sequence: CAISVGGSTYEQYF. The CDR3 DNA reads TGTGCCATCTCGGTGGGCGGGAGTACATACGAGCAGTACTTC.